This T cell receptor (beta chain) was sequenced for a study of T cell repertoires and Cas9 in healthy adults. Study-wide context: Multi-effector potency, cytotoxicity and lineage were assessed in SpCas9-reactive CD4 and CD8 T cells.

This CDR3 spans 15 amino acids. CDR1 is MGHDK, CDR2 SYGVNS, per germline. V trimming: 4 bases; J trimming: 4 bases; junction bases outside the gene matches: 6. Turning to this clone: Its target is not known.

Study-wide results and caveats: Reportedly, SpCas9-reactive effector T cell proliferation and function were mitigated by SpCas9-reactive Tregs in vitro.

Repertoires were generated with immunoSEQ multiplex PCR, while TCRdb's copy carries only in-frame clones and drops some. This sample has tens of thousands of clones, with 92% found just once. The V gene is TRBV25-1, the J gene TRBJ2-1; 8 bases map to TRBD1. Sequencing was performed on CD4+ effector T cells (CD127+, CD25-, CD137-, CD154-) from PBMCs; culture status not recorded. The source of this sequence is a human donor in good health. The DNA for the CDR3 is TGTGCCAGCAGTGCCACCGGGACAGGTTACAATGAGCAGTTCTTC. It encodes CASSATGTGYNEQFF.